The 26 T cell receptor beta chains below all came from one sample that was sequenced in a study of blood T cell repertoires in COVID-19. Clones were sequenced by immunoSEQ multiplex PCR, and TCRdb holds only the in-frame ones, with some missing. The data contain 60,000 to 70,000 clones, around 76% of them singletons. The sequenced sample consisted of peripheral blood. The receptors come from a woman older than 75 with acute or convalescent COVID-19.

V is TRBV4-2 and J is TRBJ2-2; TRBD2 matches 14 bases. The ends lost 4 bases at V and 1 base at J; junction bases unmatched: 5. CDR1 LGHNA and CDR2 YNFKEQ come from the germline V gene. The CDR3 is 18 amino acids. CDR3 loop: CASSPRTSGRWNTGELFF. The CDR3 bases are TGTGCCAGCAGCCCCCGGACTAGCGGGAGGTGGAACACCGGGGAGCTGTTTTTT.

This rearrangement joins TRBV7-9 to TRBJ2-4, with TRBD2 as a possible D gene (6 bases). Germline CDR1 reads SEHNR; CDR2 reads FQNEAQ (reference sequence). The CDR3 has 18 amino acids. The germline V and J ends were trimmed by 8 bases and 0 bases, with 23 bases remaining between them. In DNA form, the CDR3 reads TGTGCCAGCCATCGGCCGTATCCGGGAGTGGGAGCCAAAAACATTCAGTACTTC. This sequence encodes CASHRPYPGVGAKNIQYF.

This sequence joins TRBV29-1 and TRBJ2-7; D may be TRBD1 (6 bases). This CDR3 spans 11 amino acids. In germline, CDR1 is SQVTM, CDR2 ANQGSEA. Trimming left V 3 bases short and J 7 bases short, with 10 bases between. The chain's CDR3 is CSVDPGEEQYF. The CDR3 nucleotides are TGCAGCGTTGACCCAGGGGAGGAGCAGTACTTC.

V gene TRBV28 combines with J gene TRBJ2-5; the D gene is possibly TRBD2 (5 bases). Germline lookup yields CDR1 MDHEN and CDR2 SYDVKM. Trimming cost V 2 bases and J 5 bases, with 12 bases left between them. The CDR3 spans 14 residues. CDR3 coding DNA: TGTGCCAGCAGTTTAGGCGGGTCTCGGGAGACCCAGTACTTC. Residues: CASSLGGSRETQYF.

This clone was seen only a few times. The J gene is TRBJ2-1, the V gene TRBV5-1; TRBD1 matches at 8 bases. V lost 3 bases and J lost 4; bases outside the gene matches: 6. CDR3 size: 15 residues. Germline CDR1 and CDR2: SGHRS and YFSETQ. The CDR3: CASSSGTGAYNEQFF. For the CDR3, the DNA is TGCGCCAGCAGCTCTGGGACAGGTGCGTACAATGAGCAGTTCTTC.

This chain links TRBV21-1 with TRBJ1-5. TRBV21-1 is annotated as a pseudogene. The CDR3 is made up of 17 amino acids. CDR3 amino acids: CASSKGEEVHSNQPQHF. The CDR3 nucleotides read TGTGCCAGCAGCAAGGGCGAGGAGGTTCATAGCAATCAGCCCCAGCATTTT.

The chain employs TRBV11-3 and TRBJ2-1, with 9 bases that match TRBD2. The CDR3 length is 16 residues. Germline V gene lookup returns CDR1 SGHNT and CDR2 YENEEA. Germline trimming cut 0 bases from V and 4 bases from J; bases unmatched to any gene: 4. The CDR3 spells CASSLDGAGGYNEQFF. CDR3 in DNA: TGTGCCAGCAGCTTAGATGGAGCGGGGGGATACAATGAGCAGTTCTTC.

The chain has TRBV3-1 (or the pseudogene TRBV3-2) and TRBJ1-3; the D is unclear. V dropped 3 bases and J dropped 0 bases, with 6 bases sitting between them. CDR3 length: 14 amino acids. Per germline, CDR1 LGHDT and CDR2 YNNKEL (reference sequence). CDR3: CASSQDYSGNTIYF. In DNA form, the CDR3 reads TGTGCCAGCAGCCAGGACTACTCTGGAAACACCATATATTTT.

This clone came up once. The rearrangement joins TRBV7-9 to TRBJ2-2; 7 nucleotides line up with TRBD2. Looked up from germline, CDR1 is SEHNR and CDR2 is FQNEAQ (reference sequence). With V trimmed by 4 bases and J by 0 bases, 5 bases remained unmatched. The length of the CDR3 is 16 residues. CDR3 in amino acids: CASSWGGGPNTGELFF. The CDR3 DNA is TGTGCCAGCAGCTGGGGGGGAGGACCGAACACCGGGGAGCTGTTTTTT.

This chain connects TRBV9 to TRBJ1-2; perhaps TRBD1 as D (5 bases). V dropped 4 bases and J dropped 7 bases, with 14 bases sitting between them. The V gene's germline CDR1 is SGDLS and CDR2 YYNGEE. The CDR3 runs 13 residues. CDR3 nucleotide sequence: TGTGCCAGCAGCTTCGGACAAAGAACTGGCTACACCTTC. Its translation is CASSFGQRTGYTF.

CDR3 residues: CASSLVTGSTDTQYF. CDR3 DNA sequence: TGTGCCAGCAGCTTAGTAACAGGTAGCACAGATACGCAGTATTTT. V gene TRBV7-2 combines with J gene TRBJ2-3; possible D gene TRBD1, 5 bases. Germline values: CDR1 SGHTA, CDR2 FQGNSA. This CDR3 has 15 amino acids. Trimming stripped 1 base from V and 0 bases from J, with 8 bases between.

The chain is built from TRBV6-5 and TRBJ2-7; D possibly corresponds to TRBD2 (5 bases). V gave up 6 bases and J gave up 2 bases, with 14 bases separating them. CDR3 size: 14 residues. Germline V gives CDR1 MNHEY, CDR2 SVGAGI. For the CDR3, the DNA is TGTGCCAGCAGCCAAGGAGCGCGGGCCTACGAGCAGTACTTC. Protein sequence: CASSQGARAYEQYF.

J is TRBJ2-1 and V is TRBV9, with 11 bases aligning to TRBD2. The CDR3 is 15 residues long. Germline V gene data show CDR1 as SGDLS and CDR2 as YYNGEE. J lost 5 bases, V lost 3 bases, and 4 bases had no gene match. The DNA for the CDR3 is TGTGCCAGCAGCGCCACGGGACTAGCGGACAATGAGCAGTTCTTC. It is translated as CASSATGLADNEQFF.

The chain combines TRBV2 with TRBJ1-2, with D maybe TRBD1 (5 bases). V was clipped by 6 bases and J by 4 bases, with 12 bases between them. Germline values: CDR1 SNHLY, CDR2 FYNNEI. The CDR3 spans 13 residues. CDR3 DNA: TGTGCCAGCAGGGATGACAGTGGCTATGGCTACACCTTC. It is translated as CASRDDSGYGYTF.

The chain couples TRBV28 to TRBJ1-4; D possibly corresponds to TRBD1 (6 bases). CDR1 is MDHEN, CDR2 SYDVKM, per germline. V was clipped by 6 bases and J by 3 bases, with 11 bases between them. The CDR3 runs to 14 residues. CDR3 sequence: CASRPQGANEKLFF. The DNA of the CDR3 is TGTGCCAGCAGACCACAGGGAGCTAATGAAAAACTGTTTTTT.

This clone was seen just once. The rearrangement uses TRBV7-8 and TRBJ2-5, with 11 bases that match TRBD1. The CDR3 spans 16 residues. With V trimmed by 1 base and J by 5 bases, 6 bases remained unmatched. Germline V gene data show CDR1 as SGHVS and CDR2 as FQNEAQ. The CDR3 is CASSLGDRGNRETQYF. DNA for the CDR3: TGTGCCAGCAGCTTAGGGGACAGGGGGAACCGGGAGACCCAGTACTTC.

The chain combines TRBV5-5 with TRBJ2-7; tentative D call: TRBD1 (5 bases). The V end lost 0 bases, the J end lost 5 bases, and 18 bases lay between the germline ends. The CDR3 spans 16 residues. CDR1 SGHKS and CDR2 YYEKEE come from the germline V gene (reference sequence). Written as DNA, the CDR3 is TGTGCCAGCAGCTTGGTATATATGCAGGGTGCGGACGAGCAGTACTTC. This translates into CASSLVYMQGADEQYF.

The chain has TRBV27 and TRBJ1-2; a possible D gene is TRBD1 (5 bases). V was cut by 3 bases and J by 3 bases, with 17 bases left in between. Germline V gene sequence: CDR1 MNHEY, CDR2 SMNVEV (reference sequence). The CDR3 is made up of 16 amino acids. CDR3 nucleotide sequence: TGTGCCAGCAGTTTCTATAGGGGAGGCGAGGACTATGGCTACACCTTC. Translated, it gives CASSFYRGGEDYGYTF.

This clone turned up a few times. The chain couples TRBV7-8 to TRBJ2-4; D is ambiguous. The V gene's germline CDR1 is SGHVS and CDR2 FQNEAQ. The CDR3 totals 13 residues. V was pared by 0 bases and J by 8 bases, with 8 bases between. CDR3 amino acids: CASSLAFTDIQYF. Here the CDR3 DNA reads TGTGCCAGCAGCTTAGCGTTCACGGACATTCAGTACTTC.

The chain links TRBV11-2 to TRBJ1-3; D call uncertain. The germline V gene encodes CDR1 SGHAT and CDR2 FQNNGV. The CDR3 spans 13 residues. Trimming removed 2 bases from V and 2 bases from J, with 4 bases in between. The CDR3 DNA sequence: TGTGCCAGCAGCTTAATCGCTGGAAACACCATATATTTT. Translating it yields CASSLIAGNTIYF.

This clone was seen only once. This rearrangement joins TRBV28 to TRBJ2-7, with D maybe TRBD1 (6 bases). V was shortened by 6 bases and J by 5 bases, with 17 bases between the two germline ends. The CDR3 length is 14 residues. From germline, CDR1 is MDHEN and CDR2 SYDVKM. CDR3 in amino acids: CASRARGRIDEQYF. The DNA of the CDR3 is TGTGCCAGCAGGGCCAGGGGACGAATTGACGAGCAGTACTTC.

The chain recombines TRBV2 with TRBJ2-1, with TRBD2 identical over 8 bases. CDR1 and CDR2 (germline): SNHLY, FYNNEI. The CDR3 totals 15 residues. The ends lost 8 bases at V and 4 bases at J; junction bases unmatched: 10. CDR3 sequence reads: CASGSGTRGYNEQFF. CDR3 in DNA: TGTGCCAGCGGTTCCGGGACTAGAGGATACAATGAGCAGTTCTTC.

The rearrangement links TRBV5-1 to TRBJ2-2; 7 bases match TRBD1. The CDR3 spans 14 residues. Per the germline V gene, CDR1 is SGHRS and CDR2 is YFSETQ. After removal of 0 bases from V and 4 bases from J, the junction contained 0 bases not matched to a gene. Written as DNA, the CDR3 is TGCGCCAGCAGCTTGGAGGGGGCCACCGGGGAGCTGTTTTTT. Its translation is CASSLEGATGELFF. Complete variable domain (other parts from reference TRBV5-1 and TRBJ2-2): KAGVTQTPRYLIKTRGQQVTLSCSPISGHRSVSWYQQTPGQGLQFLFEYFSETQRNKGNFPGRFSGRQFSNSRSEMNVSTLELGDSALYLCASSLEGATGELFFGEGSRLTVL.

The CDR3 region has the DNA TGTGCTGCGGCTAGCGGGAGTTCGGGGGCAGGGGAGCTGTTTTTT. Amino acid sequence: CAAASGSSGAGELFF. The chain couples TRBV10-3 to TRBJ2-2; 10 nucleotides match TRBD2. CDR1 and CDR2 (germline): ENHRY, SYGVKD. This CDR3 has 15 amino acids.

This chain joins TRBV5-1 and TRBJ2-1; D may be TRBD1 (6 bases). Looked up from germline, CDR1 is SGHRS and CDR2 is YFSETQ. This CDR3 spans 14 amino acids. Trimming cost V 7 bases and J 6 bases, with 17 bases left between them. CDR3 bases: TGCGCCAGCGCCCATCCGGGACAAGGCAATGAGCAGTTCTTC. It translates to CASAHPGQGNEQFF.

The table lists this clone with a few counts. The J gene is TRBJ2-1, the V gene TRBV5-1; D gene uncertain. CDR3 size: 14 residues. V gave up 0 bases and J gave up 2 bases, with 6 bases separating them. Looked up from germline, CDR1 is SGHRS and CDR2 is YFSETQ. The CDR3 DNA is TGCGCCAGCAGCTTGGCGCTAGCCTACAATGAGCAGTTCTTC. Its translation: CASSLALAYNEQFF.